The entry below describes one T cell receptor beta chain. Its target is not known. This sample stems from a study of cytomegalovirus exposure and HLA in healthy donors. About the research overall: Among the approximately 420 donors who were genotyped, around 77% fell in the genetic ancestry cluster that is associated with self-reported Caucasian donors. Overall study findings and caveats: Earlier analysis yielded a pattern in which most TCR beta V segments were productive about 90% or about 30% of the time. Accurate prediction of HLA-A and HLA-B alleles (for most subjects) was reportedly achieved from TCR beta sequences. Presence/absence analyses assumed roughly uniform sequencing depth across donors, which may not hold.

In the PCR, 60 Vbeta and 13 Jbeta primers were used. Libraries were prepared by immunoSEQ multiplex PCR; TCRdb keeps only in-frame clonotypes and omits some of them. This table holds around 100,000 clones, roughly 75% found once. This CDR3 contains 16 residues. CDR1 and CDR2 from the germline V gene are SGHAT and FQNNGV. Trimming took 1 base from V and 2 from J, leaving 12 bases between them. This TCR was recovered from a man between 25 and 39 years old in good health and CMV-seronegative. The chain recombines TRBV11-2 with TRBJ1-5, with D hard to call. Sequencing used PBMCs. Here the CDR3 DNA reads TGTGCCAGCAGCTTAGCCCCCGGTTCCGGCAATCAGCCCCAGCATTTT. Protein product: CASSLAPGSGNQPQHF.